Listed below are T cell receptor beta chains from one sample, sequenced in a study of beta chain features in type 1 diabetes. Measured with immunoSEQ multiplex PCR; TCRdb has only the in-frame clones, and not every one. The table has 250,000 to 300,000 clones, approximately 14% seen once. The sequenced material came from naive CD4+ T cells from blood. Source of these receptors: a young man with type 1 diabetes. Both conserved end residues are part of each CDR3. A D gene is named only where the DNA matches it firmly. Size values are once, few and many counts, or a class for expanded clones, and some rows have none.

abundance: -; j_gene: TRBJ1-1; d_gene: TRBD1; v_gene: TRBV18; CDR3nt: TGTGCCAGCTCACGACGGGACAGGGGGTTAGCTTTCTTT; CDR3aa: CASSRRDRGLAFF
abundance: -; j_gene: TRBJ2-5; d_gene: -; v_gene: TRBV7-9; CDR3nt: TGTGCCAGCAGCTCGTACCAAGAGACCCAGTACTTC; CDR3aa: CASSSYQETQYF
abundance: -; j_gene: TRBJ2-3; d_gene: TRBD1; v_gene: TRBV19; CDR3nt: TGTGCCAGTAGTACGACAGGGCCAGATACGCAGTATTTT; CDR3aa: CASSTTGPDTQYF
abundance: few; j_gene: TRBJ2-1; d_gene: TRBD2; v_gene: TRBV4-1; CDR3nt: TGCGCCAGCAGCCAGAAAACTAGCGGGAGATTCGGCGACAATGAGCAGTTCTTC; CDR3aa: CASSQKTSGRFGDNEQFF
abundance: few; j_gene: TRBJ2-5; d_gene: TRBD2; v_gene: TRBV20-1; CDR3nt: TGCGGGACTAGCGGGAGAGAGACCCAGTACTTC; CDR3aa: CGTSGRETQYF
abundance: -; j_gene: TRBJ2-5; d_gene: -; v_gene: TRBV5-1; CDR3nt: TGCGCCAGCAGGCCCAGCGAACAGACCCAGTACTTC; CDR3aa: CASRPSEQTQYF
abundance: few; j_gene: TRBJ1-1; d_gene: -; v_gene: TRBV10-3; CDR3nt: TGTGCCATCGATAACGGGAACACTGAAGCTTTCTTT; CDR3aa: CAIDNGNTEAFF
abundance: few; j_gene: TRBJ1-2; d_gene: TRBD1; v_gene: TRBV18; CDR3nt: TGTGCCAGCTCACCGGACAGGGTCTCTTATGGCTACACCTTC; CDR3aa: CASSPDRVSYGYTF
abundance: -; j_gene: TRBJ2-5; d_gene: -; v_gene: TRBV9; CDR3nt: TGTGCCAGCAGCGTAGGAGAGGGCGGGTTGGGAGAGACCCAGTACTTC; CDR3aa: CASSVGEGGLGETQYF
abundance: few; j_gene: TRBJ2-7; d_gene: -; v_gene: TRBV28; CDR3nt: TGTGCCAGCAGTTTAGCAGGGTCCGAGCAGTACTTC; CDR3aa: CASSLAGSEQYF
abundance: -; j_gene: TRBJ1-1; d_gene: -; v_gene: TRBV9; CDR3nt: TGTGCCAGCAGCGTCCAGGCTGGGCACACTGAAGCTTTCTTT; CDR3aa: CASSVQAGHTEAFF
abundance: few; j_gene: TRBJ2-1; d_gene: -; v_gene: TRBV7-9; CDR3nt: TGTGCCAGCAGCTTATTAGCGGCATCCTACAATGAGCAGTTCTTC; CDR3aa: CASSLLAASYNEQFF
abundance: -; j_gene: TRBJ2-2; d_gene: -; v_gene: TRBV7-9; CDR3nt: TGTGCCAGCACCCCTCAGGGTGTCGGGGAGCTGTTTTTT; CDR3aa: CASTPQGVGELFF
abundance: few; j_gene: TRBJ2-7; d_gene: -; v_gene: TRBV28; CDR3nt: TGTGCCAGCAGTCTACAGGGACCCACCTACGAGCAGTACTTC; CDR3aa: CASSLQGPTYEQYF
abundance: few; j_gene: TRBJ2-1; d_gene: TRBD1; v_gene: TRBV28; CDR3nt: TGTGCCAGCAGTGATCCGGGACAGGTGCACTACAATGAGCAGTTCTTC; CDR3aa: CASSDPGQVHYNEQFF
abundance: -; j_gene: TRBJ2-7; d_gene: -; v_gene: TRBV29-1; CDR3nt: TGCAGCGTGGAGAGGTTAGAGGGTTCCTACGAGCAGTACTTC; CDR3aa: CSVERLEGSYEQYF
abundance: few; j_gene: TRBJ2-5; d_gene: -; v_gene: TRBV6-5; CDR3nt: TGTGCCAGCAGTTACTCGGGGCGGGACGGGGAGACCCAGTACTTC; CDR3aa: CASSYSGRDGETQYF
abundance: few; j_gene: TRBJ2-7; d_gene: TRBD1; v_gene: TRBV4-3; CDR3nt: TGCGCCAGCAGCTCCAGACAGGGTGGTTACGAGCAGTACTTC; CDR3aa: CASSSRQGGYEQYF
abundance: few; j_gene: TRBJ2-2; d_gene: TRBD2; v_gene: TRBV6-5; CDR3nt: TGTGCCAGCAGTTGGTCCCTAGCGGCAGCCACCGGGGAGCTGTTTTTT; CDR3aa: CASSWSLAAATGELFF
abundance: few; j_gene: TRBJ1-5; d_gene: -; v_gene: TRBV7-8; CDR3nt: TGTGCCAGCAGCTTGGGAGCGCGCAATCAGCCCCAGCATTTT; CDR3aa: CASSLGARNQPQHF
abundance: few; j_gene: TRBJ2-6; d_gene: -; v_gene: TRBV7-2; CDR3nt: TGTGCCAGCAGCTTGACTAGCTCTGGGGCCAACGTCCTGACTTTC; CDR3aa: CASSLTSSGANVLTF
abundance: -; j_gene: TRBJ2-2; d_gene: TRBD1; v_gene: TRBV7-2; CDR3nt: TGTGCCAGCAGCTCGTCCCGGGACAGGGCCGGGGAGCTGTTTTTT; CDR3aa: CASSSSRDRAGELFF
abundance: -; j_gene: TRBJ1-5; d_gene: -; v_gene: TRBV9; CDR3nt: TGTGCCAGCGGCGAGGGGGTTAGGAATCAGCCCCAGCATTTT; CDR3aa: CASGEGVRNQPQHF
abundance: -; j_gene: TRBJ1-5; d_gene: -; v_gene: TRBV29-1; CDR3nt: TGCAGCGTTGTGGGGGCGAGCAATCAGCCCCAGCATTTT; CDR3aa: CSVVGASNQPQHF
abundance: few; j_gene: TRBJ1-4; d_gene: -; v_gene: TRBV21-1; CDR3nt: TGTGCCAGCAGCAATCAGGGTCAGCGTAATGAAAAACTGTTTTTT; CDR3aa: CASSNQGQRNEKLFF
abundance: -; j_gene: TRBJ2-5; d_gene: -; v_gene: TRBV28; CDR3nt: TGTGCCAGCAGCCAGCTCGGGGAGACCCAGTACTTC; CDR3aa: CASSQLGETQYF
abundance: few; j_gene: TRBJ2-5; d_gene: -; v_gene: TRBV2; CDR3nt: TGTGCCAGTTCAGCGGGCTCCCAAGAGACCCAGTACTTC; CDR3aa: CASSAGSQETQYF